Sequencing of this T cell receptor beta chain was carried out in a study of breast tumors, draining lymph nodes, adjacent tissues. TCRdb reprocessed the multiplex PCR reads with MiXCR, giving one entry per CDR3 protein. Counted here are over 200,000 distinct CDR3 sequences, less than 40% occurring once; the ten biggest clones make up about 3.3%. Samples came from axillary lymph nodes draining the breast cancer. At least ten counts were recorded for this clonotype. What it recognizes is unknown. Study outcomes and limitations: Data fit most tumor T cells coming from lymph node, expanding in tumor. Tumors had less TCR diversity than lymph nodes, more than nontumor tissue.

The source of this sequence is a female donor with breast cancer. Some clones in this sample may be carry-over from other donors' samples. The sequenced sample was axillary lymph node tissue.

The CDR3 protein is CASRDRGQDTQYF. The CDR3 DNA follows: TGTGCCAGCAGGGACAGGGGTCAAGATACGCAGTATTTT. The chain has TRBV2 and TRBJ2-3; 9 positions agree with TRBD1. The CDR3 loop spans 13 amino acids. The V gene end was trimmed by 6 bases and the J gene end by 5 bases; junction bases not matched to a gene: 3. Germline CDR1 and CDR2: SNHLY and FYNNEI. Drawing the rest from reference TRBV2 and TRBJ2-3, the complete variable domain is EPEVTQTPSHQVTQMGQEVILRCVPISNHLYFYWYRQILGQKVEFLVSFYNNEISEKSEIFDDQFSVERPDGSNFTLKIRSTKLEDSAMYFCASRDRGQDTQYFGPGTRLTVL.